This TCR beta chain was captured in a study of T-cell reconstitution after alpha-beta-depleted transplantation in children. Unique molecular identifiers were incorporated into the prepared TCRbeta library. TCRdb ran MiXCR on the PCR reads and lists one entry per CDR3 protein. This sample has around 300,000 distinct CDR3 sequences, with roughly 7.8% found just once. This CDR3 contains 14 residues. Germline loops: CDR1 LGHNA, CDR2 YNFKEQ. V was pared by 2 bases and J by 7 bases, with 4 bases of the junction left unmatched. This clonotype was recorded many times. Its cognate antigen is unknown. Whole-study findings and limits: Counts and diversity of T cells one year after transplant came mostly from newly produced T cells. Expanded graft clones numbering several hundred reportedly gave rise to alpha-beta T cells about two months after transplant. In some patients, recipient T cells and intrathymic progenitors surviving conditioning explained high day-60 diversity.

This sequence was found in a female patient aged 2-10 years who had a stem cell transplant for Fanconi anemia, so the T cells may come from the graft donor. Specimen: peripheral blood, collected 360 days after TCRalphabeta/CD19-depleted stem cell transplant. The chain uses TRBV4-2 and TRBJ2-2, with 7 positions matching TRBD1. The CDR3 sequence: CASSQKTGFGELFF. CDR3 nucleotides: TGTGCCAGCAGCCAAAAGACAGGGTTCGGGGAGCTGTTTTTT.